Listed below are T cell receptor beta chains from one sample, sequenced in a study of T cells in Graves' hyperthyroidism and ophthalmopathy. MiXCR was run by TCRdb on the multiplex PCR reads, yielding one entry per CDR3 protein. The data show about 620,000 distinct CDR3 sequences, under 20% seen once. What was sequenced was blood. The receptors originated from a woman aged 30 to 39 with Graves' hyperthyroidism. Each CDR3 is given with its conserved first and last residue. A D gene is named only where the DNA matches it firmly. Some rows have no size entry. The others give once, few or many, or a class for an expanded clone.

CDR3aa: CSVEDSERVTDTQYF
CDR3nt: TGCAGCGTTGAAGATTCAGAGCGGGTCACAGATACGCAGTATTTT
d_gene: -
j_gene: TRBJ2-3
v_gene: TRBV29-1
abundance: many

CDR3aa: CASITTGGITDTQYF
CDR3nt: TGTGCCAGCATTACCACTGGCGGAATCACAGATACGCAGTATTTT
d_gene: -
j_gene: TRBJ2-3
v_gene: TRBV6-1
abundance: many

CDR3aa: CASRGNHNEQFF
CDR3nt: TGTGCCAGCAGGGGGAACCACAATGAGCAGTTCTTC
d_gene: -
j_gene: TRBJ2-1
v_gene: TRBV2
abundance: many

CDR3aa: CASRTQREVVETQYF
CDR3nt: TGTGCCAGCAGGACCCAGCGGGAAGTGGTGGAGACCCAGTACTTC
d_gene: TRBD2
j_gene: TRBJ2-5
v_gene: TRBV2
abundance: many

CDR3aa: CASSSWDRYNEQFF
CDR3nt: TGTGCCAGCAGCTCCTGGGACAGATACAATGAGCAGTTCTTC
d_gene: TRBD1
j_gene: TRBJ2-1
v_gene: TRBV11-2
abundance: many

CDR3aa: CASSLVAAGGNEQFF
CDR3nt: TGTGCCAGCAGCTTAGTCGCTGCAGGGGGGAATGAGCAGTTCTTC
d_gene: -
j_gene: TRBJ2-1
v_gene: TRBV7-2
abundance: many

CDR3aa: CASSMDSRQETQYF
CDR3nt: TGCGCCAGCAGTATGGACAGCCGTCAAGAGACCCAGTACTTC
d_gene: -
j_gene: TRBJ2-5
v_gene: TRBV10-1
abundance: few

CDR3aa: CATSTYNTGELFF
CDR3nt: TGTGCCACCAGCACATATAACACCGGGGAGCTGTTTTTT
d_gene: -
j_gene: TRBJ2-2
v_gene: TRBV15
abundance: few

CDR3aa: CSVILEGSGYEQYF
CDR3nt: TGCAGCGTGATACTCGAGGGTAGCGGTTACGAGCAGTACTTC
d_gene: -
j_gene: TRBJ2-7
v_gene: TRBV29-1
abundance: few

CDR3aa: CASSFPGTSGRAGTGELFF
CDR3nt: TGTGCCAGCAGTTTCCCTGGGACTAGCGGGAGGGCGGGCACCGGGGAGCTGTTTTTT
d_gene: TRBD2
j_gene: TRBJ2-2
v_gene: TRBV28
abundance: many

CDR3aa: CASSEVPGGNYGYTF
CDR3nt: TGTGCCAGCAGTGAAGTCCCAGGGGGCAACTATGGCTACACCTTC
d_gene: TRBD1
j_gene: TRBJ1-2
v_gene: TRBV6-1
abundance: many

CDR3aa: CSARAGFYEQYF
CDR3nt: TGCAGTGCTAGAGCGGGATTTTACGAGCAGTACTTC
d_gene: -
j_gene: TRBJ2-7
v_gene: TRBV20-1
abundance: many

CDR3aa: CASSVRLEVSDEQFF
CDR3nt: TGTGCCAGCAGCGTCAGACTAGAGGTGAGCGATGAGCAGTTCTTC
d_gene: -
j_gene: TRBJ2-1
v_gene: TRBV9
abundance: -

CDR3aa: CASNRAGGGAGELFF
CDR3nt: TGTGCCAGTAACAGAGCGGGAGGAGGGGCCGGGGAGCTGTTTTTT
d_gene: TRBD2
j_gene: TRBJ2-2
v_gene: TRBV19
abundance: few

CDR3aa: CASSVGTAYEQYF
CDR3nt: TGTGCCAGCAGCGTTGGGACAGCCTACGAGCAGTACTTC
d_gene: TRBD1
j_gene: TRBJ2-7
v_gene: TRBV9
abundance: many

CDR3aa: CASSETGGTYEQYF
CDR3nt: TGTGCCAGCAGTGAGACAGGGGGAACCTACGAGCAGTACTTC
d_gene: TRBD1
j_gene: TRBJ2-7
v_gene: TRBV6-4
abundance: -

CDR3aa: CASSSPSERGQGDGYTF
CDR3nt: TGTGCCAGCAGCTCCCCCTCGGAGAGGGGACAGGGGGATGGCTACACCTTC
d_gene: TRBD1
j_gene: TRBJ1-2
v_gene: TRBV9
abundance: many

CDR3aa: CASSHLAGINQETQYF
CDR3nt: TGTGCCAGCAGCCATCTTGCCGGGATCAACCAAGAGACCCAGTACTTC
d_gene: -
j_gene: TRBJ2-5
v_gene: TRBV7-8
abundance: -

CDR3aa: CAIRSSSGNTTYF
CDR3nt: TGTGCCATCAGGAGCAGCTCTGGAAACACCACATATTTT
d_gene: -
j_gene: TRBJ1-3
v_gene: TRBV10-3
abundance: -

CDR3aa: CASRERGSGYTF
CDR3nt: TGCGCCAGCCGCGAGAGGGGCAGTGGCTACACCTTC
d_gene: -
j_gene: TRBJ1-2
v_gene: TRBV5-1
abundance: many

CDR3aa: CASNTNEDEQFF
CDR3nt: TGTGCCAGCAACACAAACGAGGATGAGCAGTTCTTC
d_gene: -
j_gene: TRBJ2-1
v_gene: TRBV2
abundance: many

CDR3aa: CASSFNSGASTDTQYF
CDR3nt: TGTGCCAGCAGTTTCAATAGCGGGGCTAGCACAGATACGCAGTATTTT
d_gene: TRBD2
j_gene: TRBJ2-3
v_gene: TRBV6-1
abundance: many

CDR3aa: CASSLLSGSPNTEAFF
CDR3nt: TGTGCCAGCAGTTTATTATCCGGGTCCCCGAACACTGAAGCTTTCTTT
d_gene: -
j_gene: TRBJ1-1
v_gene: TRBV28
abundance: many

CDR3aa: CASSLSAVSSYNEQFF
CDR3nt: TGTGCCAGCAGTTTATCAGCGGTTAGCTCCTACAATGAGCAGTTCTTC
d_gene: -
j_gene: TRBJ2-1
v_gene: TRBV28
abundance: many

CDR3aa: CASSQVVSYEQYF
CDR3nt: TGCGCCAGCAGCCAAGTGGTCTCCTACGAGCAGTACTTC
d_gene: -
j_gene: TRBJ2-7
v_gene: TRBV4-1
abundance: -

CDR3aa: CASSVAGGSGVNEQFF
CDR3nt: TGTGCCAGCAGCGTAGCTGGCGGGAGCGGAGTGAATGAGCAGTTCTTC
d_gene: TRBD2
j_gene: TRBJ2-1
v_gene: TRBV9
abundance: -

CDR3aa: CATSREYGYEQYF
CDR3nt: TGTGCCACCAGCAGAGAGTACGGGTACGAGCAGTACTTC
d_gene: -
j_gene: TRBJ2-7
v_gene: TRBV15
abundance: many

CDR3aa: CASSLVAGAVAALNIQYF
CDR3nt: TGTGCCAGCAGTTTGGTAGCGGGGGCAGTCGCGGCCCTAAACATTCAGTACTTC
d_gene: TRBD2
j_gene: TRBJ2-4
v_gene: TRBV28
abundance: many

CDR3aa: CSVYSSGANVLTF
CDR3nt: TGCAGCGTTTACAGCTCTGGGGCCAACGTCCTGACTTTC
d_gene: -
j_gene: TRBJ2-6
v_gene: TRBV29-1
abundance: few